The present T cell receptor (beta chain) was sequenced within a study of cytomegalovirus exposure and HLA in healthy donors. CDR3 size: 14 residues. With 4 bases removed from V and 0 bases from J, the gap between germline ends came to 10 bases. Germline V gene lookup returns CDR1 SGDLS and CDR2 YYNGEE. Whole-study results and caveats: V- and J-gene trimming of TCR beta was linked (in a later analysis) to a missense DCLRE1C variant. In a later analysis, across HLA loci, associated TCR counts were highest for DRB1, lowest for HLA-C. Accounts indicate the classifier identified cytomegalovirus status with strong specificity and sensitivity.

With regard to this clone: The target antigen is unknown.

PCR was performed using 60 Vbeta and 13 Jbeta primers. In the authors' workflow: In a later analysis, some 80 million unique TCR beta chains included roughly 11 million shared by two or more donors. The repertoire was sequenced with immunoSEQ multiplex PCR; TCRdb's copy has only in-frame clones and lacks some. V and J calls and clone size are as listed in that table; D and trimming were resolved from the DNA. The sample has some 150,000 clones; 70% are singletons. Source material: PBMCs. The source is a woman aged 55-70 years in good health and CMV-seropositive. V is TRBV9 and J is TRBJ1-1; D gene ambiguous. The CDR3 DNA follows: TGTGCCAGCAGCTCCCGAGCGGTGAACACTGAAGCTTTCTTT. Its protein is CASSSRAVNTEAFF.